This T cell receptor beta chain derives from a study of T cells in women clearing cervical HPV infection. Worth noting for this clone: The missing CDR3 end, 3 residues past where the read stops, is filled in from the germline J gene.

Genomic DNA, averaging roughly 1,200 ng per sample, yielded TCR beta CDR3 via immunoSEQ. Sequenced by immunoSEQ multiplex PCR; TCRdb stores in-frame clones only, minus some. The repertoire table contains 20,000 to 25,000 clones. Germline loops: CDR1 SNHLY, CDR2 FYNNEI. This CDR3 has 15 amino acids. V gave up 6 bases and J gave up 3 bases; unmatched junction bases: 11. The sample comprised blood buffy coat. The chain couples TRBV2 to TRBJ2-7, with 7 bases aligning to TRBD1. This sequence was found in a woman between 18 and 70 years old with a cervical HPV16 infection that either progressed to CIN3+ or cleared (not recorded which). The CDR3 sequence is CASRDGRDRGYEQYF. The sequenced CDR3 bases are TGTGCCAGCAGGGACGGCCGGGACAGAGGCTACGAG. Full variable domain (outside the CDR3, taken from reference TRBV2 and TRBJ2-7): EPEVTQTPSHQVTQMGQEVILRCVPISNHLYFYWYRQILGQKVEFLVSFYNNEISEKSEIFDDQFSVERPDGSNFTLKIRSTKLEDSAMYFCASRDGRDRGYEQYFGPGTRLTVT.